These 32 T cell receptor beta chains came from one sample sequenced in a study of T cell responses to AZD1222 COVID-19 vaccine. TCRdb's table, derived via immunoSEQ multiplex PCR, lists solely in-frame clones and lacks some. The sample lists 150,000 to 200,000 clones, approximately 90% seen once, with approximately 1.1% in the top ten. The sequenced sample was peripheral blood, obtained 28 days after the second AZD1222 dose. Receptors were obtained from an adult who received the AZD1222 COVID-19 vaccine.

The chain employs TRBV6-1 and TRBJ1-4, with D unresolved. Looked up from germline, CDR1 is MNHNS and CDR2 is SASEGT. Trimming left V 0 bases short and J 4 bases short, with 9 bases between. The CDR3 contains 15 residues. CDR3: CASSEAQPHNEKLFF. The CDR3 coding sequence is TGTGCCAGCAGTGAAGCGCAGCCGCATAATGAAAAACTGTTTTTT.

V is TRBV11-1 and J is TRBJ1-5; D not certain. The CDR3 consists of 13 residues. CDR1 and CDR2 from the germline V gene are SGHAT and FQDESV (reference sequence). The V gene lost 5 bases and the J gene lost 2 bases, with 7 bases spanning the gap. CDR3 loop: CASSVRGNQPQHF. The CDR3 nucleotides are TGTGCCAGCAGCGTGAGGGGCAATCAGCCCCAGCATTTT.

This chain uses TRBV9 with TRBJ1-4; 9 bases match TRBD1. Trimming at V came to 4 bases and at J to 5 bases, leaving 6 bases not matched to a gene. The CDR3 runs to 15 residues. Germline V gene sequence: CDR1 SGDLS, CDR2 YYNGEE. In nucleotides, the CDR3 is TGTGCCAGCAGCCCCGGACAGGGGAAAAATGAAAAACTGTTTTTT. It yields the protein CASSPGQGKNEKLFF.

The CDR3 nucleotides read TGTGCCAGCAGCCAAGATCCCGGGGGGCCTTACGAGCAGTACTTC. It translates to CASSQDPGGPYEQYF. V usage is TRBV4-2 and J usage is TRBJ2-7; D perhaps matches TRBD2 (7 bases). The CDR3 extends over 15 amino acids. The V and J ends lost 0 bases and 4 bases respectively, with 13 bases between them. CDR1 LGHNA and CDR2 YNFKEQ come from the germline V gene.

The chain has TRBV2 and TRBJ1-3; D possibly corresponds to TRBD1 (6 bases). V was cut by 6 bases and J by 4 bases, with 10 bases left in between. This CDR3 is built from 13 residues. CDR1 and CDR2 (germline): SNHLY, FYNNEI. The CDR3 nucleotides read TGTGCCAGCAGCCGGGACATAGGAAACACCATATATTTT. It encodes CASSRDIGNTIYF.

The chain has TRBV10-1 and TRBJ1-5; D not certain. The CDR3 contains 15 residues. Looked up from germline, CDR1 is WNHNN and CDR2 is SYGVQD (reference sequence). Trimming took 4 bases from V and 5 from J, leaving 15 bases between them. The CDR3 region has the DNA TGCGCCAGCAGTGGGCGGGCCAACCACCATCAGCCCCAGCATTTT. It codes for CASSGRANHHQPQHF.

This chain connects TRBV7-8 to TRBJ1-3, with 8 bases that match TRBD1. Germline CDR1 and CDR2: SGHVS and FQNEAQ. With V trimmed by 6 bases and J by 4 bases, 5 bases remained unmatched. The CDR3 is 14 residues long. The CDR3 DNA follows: TGTGCCAGCAGTGACCAGGGGGCGGGAAACACCATATATTTT. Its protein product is CASSDQGAGNTIYF. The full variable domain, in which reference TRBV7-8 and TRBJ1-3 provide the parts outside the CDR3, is GAGVSQSPRYKVAKRGQDVALRCDPISGHVSLFWYQQALGQGPEFLTYFQNEAQLDKSGLPSDRFFAERPEGSVSTLKIQRTQQEDSAVYLCASSDQGAGNTIYFGEGSWLTVV.

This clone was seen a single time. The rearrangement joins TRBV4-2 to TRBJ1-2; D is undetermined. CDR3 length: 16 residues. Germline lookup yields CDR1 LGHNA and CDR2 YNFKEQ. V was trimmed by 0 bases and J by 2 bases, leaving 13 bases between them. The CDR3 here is CASSQEGSSGNYGYTF. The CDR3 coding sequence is TGTGCCAGCAGCCAAGAAGGGTCATCGGGGAACTATGGCTACACCTTC.

The CDR3 sequence: CASTGRTSGGSNTGELFF. CDR3 DNA: TGTGCCAGCACCGGGCGGACTAGCGGGGGGTCTAACACCGGGGAGCTGTTTTTT. This sequence joins TRBV5-4 and TRBJ2-2, with TRBD2 matching 14 bases. The length of the CDR3 is 18 residues. The J segment lost 2 bases and the V segment lost 6 bases, leaving 9 bases of the junction unmatched. Germline V gives CDR1 SGHNT, CDR2 YYREEE (reference sequence). Supplemented by reference TRBV5-4 and TRBJ2-2, the full variable domain reads ETGVTQSPTHLIKTRGQQVTLRCSSQSGHNTVSWYQQALGQGPQFIFQYYREEENGRGNFPPRFSGLQFPNYSSELNVNALELDDSALYLCASTGRTSGGSNTGELFFGEGSRLTVL.

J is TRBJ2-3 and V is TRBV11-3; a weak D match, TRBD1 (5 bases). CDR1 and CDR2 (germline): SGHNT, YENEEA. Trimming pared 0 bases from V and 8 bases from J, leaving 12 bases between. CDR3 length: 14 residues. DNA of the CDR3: TGTGCCAGCAGCTTAGATGGGGTTCAGGGTACGCAGTATTTT. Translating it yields CASSLDGVQGTQYF.

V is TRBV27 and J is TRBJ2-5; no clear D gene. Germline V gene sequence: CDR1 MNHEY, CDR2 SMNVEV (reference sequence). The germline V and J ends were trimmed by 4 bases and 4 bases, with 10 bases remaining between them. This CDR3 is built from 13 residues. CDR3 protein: CASSSSPRETQYF. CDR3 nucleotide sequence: TGTGCCAGCAGTTCCTCGCCCAGAGAGACCCAGTACTTC.

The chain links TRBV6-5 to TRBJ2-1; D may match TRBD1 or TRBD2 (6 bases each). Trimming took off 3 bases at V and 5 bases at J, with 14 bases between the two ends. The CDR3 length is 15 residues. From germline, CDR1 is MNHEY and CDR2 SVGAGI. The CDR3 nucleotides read TGTGCCAGCAGTTATTTAAGGGGGGCCCACAATGAGCAGTTCTTC. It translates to CASSYLRGAHNEQFF.

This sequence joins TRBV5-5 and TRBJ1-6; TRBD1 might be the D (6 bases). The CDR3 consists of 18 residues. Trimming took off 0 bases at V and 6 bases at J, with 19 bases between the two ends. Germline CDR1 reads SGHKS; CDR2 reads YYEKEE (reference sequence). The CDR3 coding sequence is TGTGCCAGCAGCTTGGGAATAGAAACAGGGATTTCTAATTCACCCCTCCACTTT. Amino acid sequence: CASSLGIETGISNSPLHF.

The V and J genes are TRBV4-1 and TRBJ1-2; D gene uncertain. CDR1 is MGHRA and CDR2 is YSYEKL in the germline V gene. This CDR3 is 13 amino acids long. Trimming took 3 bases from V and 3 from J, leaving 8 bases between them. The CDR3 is CASSHAEHYGYTF. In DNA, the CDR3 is TGCGCCAGCAGCCACGCGGAGCACTATGGCTACACCTTC.

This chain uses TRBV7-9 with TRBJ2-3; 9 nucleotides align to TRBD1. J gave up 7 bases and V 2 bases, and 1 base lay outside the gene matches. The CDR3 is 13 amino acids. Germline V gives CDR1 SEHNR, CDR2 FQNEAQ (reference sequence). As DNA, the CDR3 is TGTGCCAGCAGCTTATACAGGGGGCATACGCAGTATTTT. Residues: CASSLYRGHTQYF.

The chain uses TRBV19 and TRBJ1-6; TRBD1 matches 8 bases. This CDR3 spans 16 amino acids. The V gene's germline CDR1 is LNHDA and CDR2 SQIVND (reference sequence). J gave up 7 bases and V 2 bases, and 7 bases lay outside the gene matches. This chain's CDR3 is CASSIFLGTGNSPLHF. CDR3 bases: TGTGCCAGTAGTATATTTTTGGGGACAGGAAATTCACCCCTCCACTTT.

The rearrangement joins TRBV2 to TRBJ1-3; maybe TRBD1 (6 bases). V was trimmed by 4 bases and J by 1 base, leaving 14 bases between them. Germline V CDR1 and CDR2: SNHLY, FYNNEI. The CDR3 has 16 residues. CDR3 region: CASSAIRGGSGNTIYF. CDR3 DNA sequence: TGTGCCAGCAGTGCTATCCGAGGGGGGTCTGGAAACACCATATATTTT.

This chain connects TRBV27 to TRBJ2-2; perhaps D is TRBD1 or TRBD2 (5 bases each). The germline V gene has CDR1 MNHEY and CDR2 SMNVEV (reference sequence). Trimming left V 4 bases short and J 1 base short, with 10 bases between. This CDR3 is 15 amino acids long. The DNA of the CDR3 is TGTGCCAGCAGTTGGGACCGCCTGAACACCGGGGAGCTGTTTTTT. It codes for CASSWDRLNTGELFF.

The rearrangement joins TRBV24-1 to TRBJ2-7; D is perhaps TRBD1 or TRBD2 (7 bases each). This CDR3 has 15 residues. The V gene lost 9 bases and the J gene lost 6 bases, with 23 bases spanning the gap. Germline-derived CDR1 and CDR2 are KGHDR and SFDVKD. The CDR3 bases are TGTGCCACCCCCCAGGGGGGGCCTGGTCGGCGCGAGCAGTACTTC. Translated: CATPQGGPGRREQYF.

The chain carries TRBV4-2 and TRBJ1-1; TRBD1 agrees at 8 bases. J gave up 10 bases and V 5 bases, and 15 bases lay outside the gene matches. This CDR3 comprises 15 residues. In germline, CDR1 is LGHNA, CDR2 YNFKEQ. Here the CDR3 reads CASSGPGGQGVGAFF. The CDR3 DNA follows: TGTGCCAGCAGCGGGCCAGGGGGCCAAGGAGTAGGAGCTTTCTTT.

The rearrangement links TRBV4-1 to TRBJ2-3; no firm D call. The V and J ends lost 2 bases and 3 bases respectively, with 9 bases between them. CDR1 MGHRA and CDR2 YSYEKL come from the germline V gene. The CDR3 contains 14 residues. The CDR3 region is CASSQPPSTDTQYF. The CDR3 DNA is TGCGCCAGCAGCCAACCTCCCTCTACAGATACGCAGTATTTT.

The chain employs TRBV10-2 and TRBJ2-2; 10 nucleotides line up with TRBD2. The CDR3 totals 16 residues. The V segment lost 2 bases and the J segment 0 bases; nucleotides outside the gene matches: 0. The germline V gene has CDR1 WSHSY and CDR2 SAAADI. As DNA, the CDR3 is TGCGCCAGCAGTGAGGGACTAGCGGCGAACACCGGGGAGCTGTTTTTT. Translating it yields CASSEGLAANTGELFF.

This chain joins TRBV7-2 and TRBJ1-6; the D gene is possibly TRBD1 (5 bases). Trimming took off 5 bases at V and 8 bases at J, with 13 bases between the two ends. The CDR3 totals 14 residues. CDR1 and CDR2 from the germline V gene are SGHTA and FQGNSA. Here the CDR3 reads CASSAMGPDSPLHF. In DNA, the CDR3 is TGTGCCAGCAGCGCTATGGGGCCCGATTCACCCCTCCACTTT. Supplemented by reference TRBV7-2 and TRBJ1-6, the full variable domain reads GAGVSQSPSNKVTEKGKDVELRCDPISGHTALYWYRQSLGQGLEFLIYFQGNSAPDKSGLPSDRFSAERTGGSVSTLTIQRTQQEDSAVYLCASSAMGPDSPLHFGNGTRLTVT.

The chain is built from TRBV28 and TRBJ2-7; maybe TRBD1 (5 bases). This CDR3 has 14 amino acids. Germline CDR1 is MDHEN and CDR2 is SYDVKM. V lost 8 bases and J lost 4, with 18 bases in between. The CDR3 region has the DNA TGTGCCAGCGGGGAAGGGGTCCCTCGGTACGAGCAGTACTTC. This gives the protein CASGEGVPRYEQYF. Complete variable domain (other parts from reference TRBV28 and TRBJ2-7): DVKVTQSSRYLVKRTGEKVFLECVQDMDHENMFWYRQDPGLGLRLIYFSYDVKMKEKGDIPEGYSVSREKKERFSLILESASTNQTSMYLCASGEGVPRYEQYFGPGTRLTVT.

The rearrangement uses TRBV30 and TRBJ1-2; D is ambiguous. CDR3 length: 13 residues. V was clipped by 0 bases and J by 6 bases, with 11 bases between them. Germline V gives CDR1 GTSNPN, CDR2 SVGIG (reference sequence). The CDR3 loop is CAWSVEESNGYTF. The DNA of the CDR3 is TGTGCCTGGAGTGTAGAGGAGTCTAATGGCTACACCTTC.

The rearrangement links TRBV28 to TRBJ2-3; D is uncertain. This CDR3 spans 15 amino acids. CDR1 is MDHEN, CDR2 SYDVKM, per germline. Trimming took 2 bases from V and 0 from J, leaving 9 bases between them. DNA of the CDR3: TGTGCCAGCAGTTTAAAACTGACCAGCACAGATACGCAGTATTTT. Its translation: CASSLKLTSTDTQYF.

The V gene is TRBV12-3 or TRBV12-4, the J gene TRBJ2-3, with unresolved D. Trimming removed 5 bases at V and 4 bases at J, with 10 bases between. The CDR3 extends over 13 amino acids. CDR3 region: CASSLTSADTQYF. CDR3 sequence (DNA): TGTGCCAGCAGTCTCACAAGCGCAGATACGCAGTATTTT.

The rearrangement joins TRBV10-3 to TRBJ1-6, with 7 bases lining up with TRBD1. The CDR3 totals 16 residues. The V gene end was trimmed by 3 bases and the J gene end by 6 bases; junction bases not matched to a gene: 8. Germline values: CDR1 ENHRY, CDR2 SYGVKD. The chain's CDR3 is CAISEGGGGRNSPLHF. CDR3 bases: TGTGCCATCAGTGAAGGAGGGGGCGGTCGTAATTCACCCCTCCACTTT.

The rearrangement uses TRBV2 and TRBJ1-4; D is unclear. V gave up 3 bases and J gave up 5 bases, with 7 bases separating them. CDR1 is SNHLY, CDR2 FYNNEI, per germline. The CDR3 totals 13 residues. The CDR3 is CASSDFANEKLFF. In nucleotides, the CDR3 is TGTGCCAGCAGTGACTTTGCAAATGAAAAACTGTTTTTT.

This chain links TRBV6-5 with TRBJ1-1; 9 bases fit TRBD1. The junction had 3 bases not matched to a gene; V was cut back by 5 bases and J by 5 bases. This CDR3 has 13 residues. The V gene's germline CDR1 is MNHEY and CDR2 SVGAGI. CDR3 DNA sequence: TGTGCCAGCAGTCACAGGGGGCGGACTGAAGCTTTCTTT. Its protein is CASSHRGRTEAFF.

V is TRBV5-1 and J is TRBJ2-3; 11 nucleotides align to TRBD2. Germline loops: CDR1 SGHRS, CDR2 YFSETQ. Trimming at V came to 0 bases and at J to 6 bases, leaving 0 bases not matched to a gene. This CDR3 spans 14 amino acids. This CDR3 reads CASSLGLAGDTQYF. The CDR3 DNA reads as TGCGCCAGCAGCTTGGGACTAGCGGGGGATACGCAGTATTTT.

For the CDR3, the DNA is TGCGCCAGCAGCCCCCGACAGGGTGGGTATTCACCCCTCCACTTT. It codes for CASSPRQGGYSPLHF. This chain links TRBV4-1 with TRBJ1-6; 7 nucleotides line up with TRBD1. V trimming: 4 bases; J trimming: 8 bases; junction bases outside the gene matches: 8. The germline gives CDR1 MGHRA, CDR2 YSYEKL. The CDR3 sequence is 15 residues long.